Presented here are 16 T cell receptor beta chains from one specimen sequenced in a study of T cells in Graves' hyperthyroidism and ophthalmopathy. It was RNA transcripts that yielded the amplified TCR beta CDR3 regions. The HTBI primer set drove a first-round RT-PCR of the TCR CDR3. One entry per CDR3 protein results from TCRdb running MiXCR on the multiplex PCR reads. This sample has 480,000 or so distinct CDR3 sequences; approximately 15% occur once, and the top ten carry about a sixth. Material: blood. These receptors originate from a woman aged 18 to 35 with Graves' hyperthyroidism.

Worth noting for this clonotype: Possible read error: a much larger clone is one base away. V and J are TRBV5-6 and TRBJ2-2, with D perhaps matching TRBD2 (6 bases). The length of the CDR3 is 15 residues. Germline loops: CDR1 SGHDT, CDR2 YYEEEE. The CDR3 spells CARSLEGAIHGELFF. CDR3 DNA: TGTGCCCGCAGCTTGGAGGGAGCGATTCACGGGGAGCTGTTTTTT.

This clonotype has at least ten counts. The chain combines TRBV10-3 with TRBJ2-1, with 8 positions matching TRBD2. After removal of 1 base from V and 4 bases from J, the junction contained 9 bases not matched to a gene. CDR3 size: 17 residues. Germline V gene data show CDR1 as ENHRY and CDR2 as SYGVKD. As DNA, the CDR3 is TGTGCCATCAGTGAGTTCTCCGGGACTAGGCGGTACAATGAGCAGTTCTTC. Translated: CAISEFSGTRRYNEQFF.

In its sample, this clonotype was seen many times. The rearrangement joins TRBV3-1 to TRBJ2-1; 8 nucleotides agree with TRBD2. This CDR3 is built from 17 residues. V was clipped by 5 bases and J by 7 bases; unmatched bases: 16. Germline CDR1 LGHDT, CDR2 YNNKEL (reference sequence). The CDR3 loop reads CASSDALSGSGKNEQFF. For the CDR3, the DNA is TGTGCCAGCAGCGACGCCTTGAGCGGGAGTGGTAAGAATGAGCAGTTCTTC.

This clonotype has a count of ten or more. The chain carries TRBV28 and TRBJ2-7; D is perhaps TRBD2 (6 bases). Per germline, CDR1 MDHEN and CDR2 SYDVKM. The CDR3 has 12 amino acids. V was trimmed by 9 bases and J by 2 bases, leaving 11 bases between them. The CDR3 sequence: CASRRATYEQYF. Written as DNA, the CDR3 is TGTGCCAGTCGGAGGGCCACCTACGAGCAGTACTTC.

Only a few counts were recorded for this clonotype. One junction end disagrees with the germline gene, perhaps due to a read error. The chain couples TRBV13 to TRBJ2-5; perhaps TRBD2 as D (5 bases). The CDR3 contains 14 residues. Germline lookup yields CDR1 PRHDT and CDR2 FYEKMQ (reference sequence). In DNA form, the CDR3 reads TGTGCCAGCAGCATAGGACTCCGTCAAGAGACCCAGTACTTC. Its protein is CASSIGLRQETQYF.

This clonotype was found a few times. One junction end disagrees with the germline gene, perhaps due to a read error. The chain carries TRBV12-3 or TRBV12-4 and TRBJ1-4; D remains ambiguous. The length of the CDR3 is 14 residues. DNA for the CDR3: TGTGCCAGCAGTTCGGGAAAGGGTAATGGAAAACTGTTTTTT. It codes for CASSSGKGNGKLFF.

This clonotype was picked up a small number of times. The V and J genes are TRBV15 and TRBJ2-7; TRBD1 matches at 7 bases. This CDR3 contains 15 residues. V dropped 0 bases and J dropped 7; count of bases not matched to a gene: 9. Germline assignment: CDR1 LNHNV and CDR2 YYDKDF (reference sequence). The CDR3 coding sequence is TGTGCCACCAGCAGAGATTTGCCAGGGGGAAGTGAGCAGTACGTC. This encodes CATSRDLPGGSEQYV.

This clonotype has ten or more counts. This chain connects TRBV11-1 to TRBJ2-1; 10 bases line up with TRBD2. Trimming removed 0 bases from V and 2 bases from J; junction bases left unmatched: 1. Germline CDR1 is SGHAT and CDR2 is FQDESV (reference sequence). The CDR3 has 16 amino acids. The CDR3, as DNA: TGTGCCAGCAGCTTAGCGCTAGCGGGAGCCTACAATGAGCAGTTCTTC. Translated: CASSLALAGAYNEQFF.

In its sample, this clonotype was seen many times. The V and J genes are TRBV18 and TRBJ2-7; D is ambiguous. V dropped 2 bases and J dropped 3 bases, with 11 bases sitting between them. The CDR3 totals 14 residues. Germline lookup yields CDR1 KGHSH and CDR2 LQKENI. The CDR3 sequence: CASSPEGGHYEQYF. As DNA, the CDR3 is TGTGCCAGCTCACCAGAAGGTGGGCACTACGAGCAGTACTTC.

In its sample, this clonotype was seen many times. CDR3 nucleotides: TGTGCCAGCAGTTCCACAGAAAGCTATGGCTACACCTTC. Amino acids: CASSSTESYGYTF. V is TRBV12-3 or TRBV12-4 and J is TRBJ1-2; D remains unclear. The CDR3 length is 13 residues. Trimming cost V 4 bases and J 4 bases, with 10 bases left between them.

This clonotype was seen at least ten times. V usage is TRBV18 and J usage is TRBJ1-2; 9 bases match TRBD1. The V and J ends lost 6 bases and 2 bases, in that order; junction bases with no gene match: 16. The CDR3 is 18 amino acids. The germline V gene encodes CDR1 KGHSH and CDR2 LQKENI. CDR3 amino acids: CASSPTRAPGQGNYGYTF. CDR3 coding DNA: TGTGCCAGCTCCCCGACACGAGCACCGGGACAGGGAAACTATGGCTACACCTTC.

This clonotype came up many times. J is TRBJ1-5 and V is TRBV6-5; D is perhaps TRBD1 (5 bases). Germline CDR1 MNHEY, CDR2 SVGAGI. The germline V and J ends were trimmed by 1 base and 4 bases, with 8 bases remaining between them. This CDR3 region has 14 residues. As DNA, the CDR3 is TGTGCCAGCAGTTACTTGGGGGATAATCAGCCCCAGCATTTT. This translates into CASSYLGDNQPQHF.

Many counts were recorded for this clonotype. The chain carries TRBV12-3 or TRBV12-4 and TRBJ2-5; the D is unclear. V was cut by 5 bases and J by 1 base, with 5 bases left in between. The CDR3 has 12 residues. CDR3 sequence (DNA): TGTGCCAGCAGTAAGAGCCAAGAGACCCAGTACTTC. Encoded protein: CASSKSQETQYF.

This clonotype has at least ten counts. The chain combines TRBV27 with TRBJ2-2; TRBD2 agrees at 9 bases. Germline V gene data show CDR1 as MNHEY and CDR2 as SMNVEV (reference sequence). The CDR3 loop spans 17 amino acids. V was pared by 6 bases and J by 6 bases, with 14 bases of the junction left unmatched. The CDR3 reads CASSYTIPVAGAGELFF. CDR3 DNA: TGTGCCAGCAGCTACACCATCCCGGTAGCGGGAGCCGGGGAGCTGTTTTTT.

As DNA, the CDR3 is TGTGCCAGCAGTGACCTACAAGGTGAAGCTTTCTTT. Its protein product is CASSDLQGEAFF. V and J are TRBV28 and TRBJ1-1; D remains ambiguous. Trimming cost V 5 bases and J 7 bases, with 11 bases left between them. Germline assignment: CDR1 MDHEN and CDR2 SYDVKM. This CDR3 comprises 12 residues.

This clonotype occurred a few times. The chain combines TRBV3-1 with TRBJ2-7; possible D gene TRBD1, 5 bases. The CDR3 spans 14 residues. CDR1 and CDR2 from the germline V gene are LGHDT and YNNKEL (reference sequence). V was cut by 2 bases and J by 3 bases, with 11 bases left in between. CDR3 in DNA: TGTGCCAGCAGCCAATCACAGGAAAACTACGAGCAGTACTTC. It yields the protein CASSQSQENYEQYF.